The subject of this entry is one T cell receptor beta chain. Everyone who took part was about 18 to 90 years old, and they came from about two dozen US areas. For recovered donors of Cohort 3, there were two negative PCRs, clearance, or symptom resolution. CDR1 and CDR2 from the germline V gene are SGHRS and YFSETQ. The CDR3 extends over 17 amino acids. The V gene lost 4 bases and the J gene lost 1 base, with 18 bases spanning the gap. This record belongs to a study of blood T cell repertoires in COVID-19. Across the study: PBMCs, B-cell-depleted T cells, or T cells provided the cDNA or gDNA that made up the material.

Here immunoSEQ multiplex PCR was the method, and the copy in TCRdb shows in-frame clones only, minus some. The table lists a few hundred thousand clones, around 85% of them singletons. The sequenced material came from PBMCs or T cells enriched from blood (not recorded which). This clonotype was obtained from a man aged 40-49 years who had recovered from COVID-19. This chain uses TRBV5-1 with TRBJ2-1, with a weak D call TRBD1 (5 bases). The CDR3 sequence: CASSLTDRSLSYNEQFF. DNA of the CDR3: TGCGCCAGCAGCCTTACTGACAGATCTTTGTCCTACAATGAGCAGTTCTTC.